The 20 T cell receptor beta chains in this list originate from one sample, sequenced in a study of spatial heterogeneity in lung cancer. TCRdb fed the 5' RACE reads into MiXCR, producing one record per CDR3 protein. Of roughly 48,000 distinct CDR3 sequences detected, roughly 5.7% appear once; the ten largest clones hold around 10%. As to time point: sample taken at primary tumor resection. The study sequenced unsorted whole RNA from tumor, nontumor lung or frozen PBMC. Sequenced here: PBMCs, sampled at surgery. These receptor sequences come from a male donor with early-stage non-small cell lung cancer.

At least ten counts were recorded for this clonotype. The chain is built from TRBV5-1 and TRBJ2-3; 7 bases are a match to TRBD1. The CDR3 is made up of 14 amino acids. The J segment lost 4 bases and the V segment lost 3 bases, leaving 5 bases of the junction unmatched. CDR1 is SGHRS and CDR2 is YFSETQ in the germline V gene. The CDR3 region is CASSWDRGADTQYF. DNA for the CDR3: TGCGCCAGCAGCTGGGACAGAGGGGCAGATACGCAGTATTTT.

This clonotype was found many times. The chain links TRBV5-4 to TRBJ2-7, with TRBD2 as a possible D gene (6 bases). CDR1 and CDR2 (germline): SGHNT, YYREEE (reference sequence). V was cut by 4 bases and J by 3 bases, with 14 bases left in between. The length of the CDR3 is 14 residues. The CDR3 coding sequence is TGTGCCAGCAGCAGTAGCGGAACTCACTACGAGCAGTACTTC. Its translation: CASSSSGTHYEQYF.

This clonotype occurred many times. V and J are TRBV5-1 and TRBJ1-1, with a weak D call TRBD1 (5 bases). The CDR3 covers 14 residues. Trimming left V 4 bases short and J 3 bases short, with 13 bases between. Germline assignment: CDR1 SGHRS and CDR2 YFSETQ. The CDR3 is CASSRDRGDTEAFF. The CDR3 DNA sequence: TGCGCCAGCAGCCGAGACCGGGGGGACACTGAAGCTTTCTTT.

This clonotype showed up just a few times. The rearrangement uses TRBV10-2 and TRBJ2-1, with 8 bases aligning to TRBD2. The CDR3 is 14 amino acids. In germline, CDR1 is WSHSY, CDR2 SAAADI. The J segment lost 9 bases and the V segment lost 2 bases, leaving 6 bases of the junction unmatched. CDR3 sequence (DNA): TGCGCCAGCAGTGAGAGCGGGAGAGGAGCTGAGCAGTTCTTC. This encodes CASSESGRGAEQFF.

This clonotype was found many times. V and J are TRBV29-1 and TRBJ2-2; 7 nucleotides line up with TRBD1. This CDR3 is 15 amino acids long. The ends lost 7 bases at V and 4 bases at J; junction bases unmatched: 12. CDR1 SQVTM and CDR2 ANQGSEA come from the germline V gene. The CDR3 DNA follows: TGCAGCGCTACGGAGACAGGGTGGGCCACCGGGGAGCTGTTTTTT. The encoded protein is CSATETGWATGELFF.

This clonotype was counted many times. The V call is TRBV20-1, the J call TRBJ2-3; maybe TRBD1 (5 bases). The V end lost 0 bases, the J end lost 3 bases, and 13 bases lay between the germline ends. The CDR3 is made up of 15 amino acids. Germline V CDR1 and CDR2: DFQATT, SNEGSKA (reference sequence). The CDR3 DNA sequence: TGCAGTGCTAGAGATCCACGCAGGGATACAGATACGCAGTATTTT. This gives the protein CSARDPRRDTDTQYF.

The chain carries TRBV29-1 and TRBJ2-7; 8 bases agree with TRBD2. V lost 6 bases and J lost 1; bases outside the gene matches: 5. Looked up from germline, CDR1 is SQVTM and CDR2 is ANQGSEA. The CDR3 length is 13 residues. The CDR3, as DNA: TGCAGCGTGTCCGGGACTAGTTCCTACGAGCAGTACTTC. This translates into CSVSGTSSYEQYF.

The chain recombines TRBV7-2 with TRBJ1-1; no firm D call. Looked up from germline, CDR1 is SGHTA and CDR2 is FQGNSA. Trimming pared 3 bases from V and 2 bases from J, leaving 13 bases between. CDR3 length: 15 residues. CDR3 sequence: CASSFKVGINTEAFF. The CDR3 region has the DNA TGTGCCAGCAGCTTTAAAGTAGGAATAAACACTGAAGCTTTCTTT.

This clonotype was seen at least ten times. The chain joins TRBV7-9 to TRBJ1-4, with a tentative D call TRBD1 (5 bases). The CDR3 is 15 amino acids. Germline V gene data show CDR1 as SEHNR and CDR2 as FQNEAQ (reference sequence). Trimming removed 5 bases from V and 13 bases from J, with 23 bases in between. The CDR3 DNA reads as TGTGCCAGCAGCCCGTCCCTCCGGGGCGAAATTGGACTGTTTTTT. Its translation is CASSPSLRGEIGLFF.

The sample holds many counts of this clonotype. This chain joins TRBV5-1 and TRBJ2-1, with 9 bases matching TRBD1. V dropped 3 bases and J dropped 7; count of bases not matched to a gene: 5. CDR3 length: 14 residues. Germline V gives CDR1 SGHRS, CDR2 YFSETQ. In DNA form, the CDR3 reads TGCGCCAGCAGCTCCGGGACAGGGTTGAATGAGCAGTTCTTC. It is translated as CASSSGTGLNEQFF.

This clonotype was detected ten times or more. J is TRBJ2-1 and V is TRBV27; 7 bases align to TRBD2. The CDR3 length is 15 residues. Germline-derived CDR1 and CDR2 are MNHEY and SMNVEV (reference sequence). The J segment lost 2 bases and the V segment lost 2 bases, leaving 3 bases of the junction unmatched. The DNA for the CDR3 is TGTGCCAGCAGTTTAAGAGCGGGAACCTACAATGAGCAGTTCTTC. Encoded protein: CASSLRAGTYNEQFF.

About this clonotype itself: This may be a read error: a much more frequent sequence differs by one nucleotide. The J gene is TRBJ2-1, the V gene TRBV25-1, with D hard to call. Germline V gene data show CDR1 as MGHDK and CDR2 as SYGVNS. The CDR3 consists of 10 residues. CDR3: CANLYKEQFF. CDR3 DNA: TGTGCCAACCTTTACAAAGAGCAGTTCTTC.

Notes on this clonotype: This could be a read error, since a much larger clone is one nucleotide away. The chain has TRBV6-5 and TRBJ1-3, with D maybe TRBD1 (6 bases). The CDR3 contains 14 residues. V was pared by 4 bases and J by 4 bases, with 11 bases between. The V gene's germline CDR1 is MNHEY and CDR2 SVGAGI. The CDR3 bases are TGTGCCAGCAGTTGCGACGGGGGCGGAAACACCATATATTTT. Translating gives CASSCDGGGNTIYF.

This clonotype appeared many times. The chain carries TRBV3-1 and TRBJ2-7; 8 bases agree with TRBD1. Germline V CDR1 and CDR2: LGHDT, YNNKEL (reference sequence). This CDR3 region has 14 residues. After removal of 6 bases from V and 1 base from J, the junction contained 5 bases not matched to a gene. For the CDR3, the DNA is TGTGCCAGCAGACAGGGGACAGGATCCTACGAGCAGTACTTC. Its protein product is CASRQGTGSYEQYF.

This chain links TRBV12-3 or TRBV12-4 with TRBJ2-2; 13 bases line up with TRBD2. The CDR3 sequence is 22 residues long. V lost 6 bases to trimming and J lost 5 bases; unmatched junction nucleotides: 24. The CDR3 loop reads CASRHSPGTAVTSGRATGELFF. The CDR3, as DNA: TGTGCCAGCAGACACTCCCCTGGGACGGCCGTTACTAGCGGGAGGGCGACCGGGGAGCTGTTTTTT.

This clonotype showed up many times. V and J are TRBV5-1 and TRBJ2-3, with D possibly being TRBD2 (7 bases). The CDR3 totals 16 residues. Germline V CDR1 and CDR2: SGHRS, YFSETQ. The ends were cut back, 4 bases at V and 5 bases at J, with 20 bases in the middle. The CDR3 is CASSLEGGRGRDTQYF. CDR3 DNA sequence: TGCGCCAGCAGCCTCGAGGGGGGGCGAGGAAGAGATACGCAGTATTTT.

The table lists this clonotype with a few counts. This chain joins TRBV30 and TRBJ1-5; D gene uncertain. CDR1 and CDR2 from the germline V gene are GTSNPN and SVGIG (reference sequence). The V and J ends lost 5 bases and 1 base respectively, with 15 bases between them. The CDR3 loop spans 15 amino acids. DNA for the CDR3: TGTGCCTGGGACCGGGGTGGAGGCAGCAATCAGCCCCAGCATTTT. As protein: CAWDRGGGSNQPQHF.

This clonotype was recorded many times. The chain has TRBV27 and TRBJ2-3; no clear D gene. In germline, CDR1 is MNHEY, CDR2 SMNVEV (reference sequence). This CDR3 spans 16 amino acids. Trimming stripped 6 bases from V and 1 base from J, with 17 bases between. The CDR3 sequence is CASRSFILSRTDTQYF. The CDR3 nucleotides are TGTGCCAGCAGAAGTTTCATTCTTAGTCGCACAGATACGCAGTATTTT.

This clonotype occurred a few times. The chain is built from TRBV6-1 and TRBJ1-6; D is possibly TRBD1 (6 bases). CDR3 length: 14 residues. Deletions cut 2 bases from V and 10 bases from J, with 12 bases between. Germline assignment: CDR1 MNHNS and CDR2 SASEGT. The CDR3 protein is CASSELQGRSPLHF. DNA of the CDR3: TGTGCCAGCAGTGAACTCCAGGGGAGGTCACCCCTCCACTTT.

This clonotype was seen many times. This chain links TRBV5-4 with TRBJ1-1; D is unresolved. V shed 0 bases and J shed 7 bases, with 7 bases lying between them. The germline V gene encodes CDR1 SGHNT and CDR2 YYREEE (reference sequence). This CDR3 contains 12 residues. Here the CDR3 reads CASSLDGNEAFF. The CDR3 nucleotides are TGTGCCAGCAGCTTGGACGGAAATGAAGCTTTCTTT. The full variable domain, in which reference TRBV5-4 and TRBJ1-1 provide the parts outside the CDR3, is ETGVTQSPTHLIKTRGQQVTLRCSSQSGHNTVSWYQQALGQGPQFIFQYYREEENGRGNFPPRFSGLQFPNYSSELNVNALELDDSALYLCASSLDGNEAFFGQGTRLTVV.